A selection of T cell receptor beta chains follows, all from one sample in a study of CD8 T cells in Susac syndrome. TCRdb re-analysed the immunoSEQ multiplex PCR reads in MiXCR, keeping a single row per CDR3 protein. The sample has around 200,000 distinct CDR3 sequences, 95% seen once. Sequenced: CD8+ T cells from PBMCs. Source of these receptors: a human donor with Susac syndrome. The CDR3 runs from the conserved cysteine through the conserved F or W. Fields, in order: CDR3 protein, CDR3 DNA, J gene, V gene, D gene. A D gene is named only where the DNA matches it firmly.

CSARDRTGRGSPLHF | TGCAGTGCTAGAGATAGGACGGGAAGGGGTTCACCCCTCCACTTT | TRBJ1-6 | TRBV20-1 | .
CARYEQYF | TGCGCCAGGTACGAGCAGTACTTC | TRBJ2-7 | TRBV5-1 | .
CATGIRAETGELFF | TGTGCCACCGGCATTAGGGCGGAGACCGGGGAGCTGTTTTTT | TRBJ2-2 | TRBV15 | .
CATSREENTELDEQYF | TGTGCCACCAGCAGAGAGGAGAATACCGAATTGGACGAGCAGTACTTC | TRBJ2-7 | TRBV15 | .
CASTDRSGANVLTF | TGTGCCAGTACCGACAGGTCTGGGGCCAACGTCCTGACTTTC | TRBJ2-6 | TRBV6-6 | .
CAWSFGTGDQPQHF | TGTGCCTGGAGTTTCGGGACAGGGGATCAGCCCCAGCATTTT | TRBJ1-5 | TRBV30 | TRBD1
CASSPTEGTTGADTQYF | TGTGCCAGCAGCCCTACCGAGGGGACCACGGGGGCAGATACGCAGTATTTT | TRBJ2-3 | TRBV4-2 | .
CASSPRGSGRAGNEQFF | TGTGCCAGCAGTCCCCGGGGTAGCGGGAGGGCCGGGAATGAGCAGTTCTTC | TRBJ2-1 | TRBV12-3/TRBV12-4 | TRBD2
CASSILAGPTYEQYF | TGTGCCAGTAGTATACTAGCGGGACCAACCTACGAGCAGTACTTC | TRBJ2-7 | TRBV19 | TRBD2
CASSAIWSADQPQHF | TGCGCCAGCAGCGCGATATGGTCAGCCGATCAGCCCCAGCATTTT | TRBJ1-5 | TRBV4-1 | .
CSARTGMNTEAFF | TGCAGCGCTCGGACAGGGATGAACACTGAAGCTTTCTTT | TRBJ1-1 | TRBV29-1 | TRBD1
CAWRDVGSYNEQFF | TGTGCCTGGAGAGACGTGGGCTCCTACAATGAGCAGTTCTTC | TRBJ2-1 | TRBV30 | .
CASSPAGPKYYGYTF | TGTGCCAGCAGTCCGGCCGGGCCCAAGTACTATGGCTACACCTTC | TRBJ1-2 | TRBV27 | .
CASSPDRHTTEAFF | TGTGCCAGCAGTCCGGACAGGCACACCACTGAAGCTTTCTTT | TRBJ1-1 | TRBV12-3/TRBV12-4 | TRBD1
CASSGTGDYGYTF | TGTGCCAGCAGCGGAACAGGGGACTATGGCTACACCTTC | TRBJ1-2 | TRBV7-9 | TRBD1
CATSSRQSQETQYF | TGTGCCACCAGCAGCAGACAGTCCCAAGAGACCCAGTACTTC | TRBJ2-5 | TRBV15 | .
CASSQSTHKASWNEQFF | TGTGCCAGCAGCCAAAGTACCCACAAGGCTAGCTGGAATGAGCAGTTCTTC | TRBJ2-1 | TRBV7-9 | .
CASSRGLVGDNEQFF | TGTGCCAGCAGCCGGGGACTAGTGGGGGACAATGAGCAGTTCTTC | TRBJ2-1 | TRBV2 | TRBD2
CASSRLRTNYGYTF | TGTGCCAGCAGTCGATTAAGGACGAACTATGGCTACACCTTC | TRBJ1-2 | TRBV27 | .
CASSLDGVKNTEAFF | TGTGCCAGCAGCCTGGATGGGGTTAAGAACACTGAAGCTTTCTTT | TRBJ1-1 | TRBV7-3 | .
CASSPTGTASYEQYF | TGTGCCAGCAGTCCCACCGGGACGGCTTCCTACGAGCAGTACTTC | TRBJ2-7 | TRBV27 | .
CASSEWADNQPQHF | TGTGCCAGCAGTGAATGGGCAGATAATCAGCCCCAGCATTTT | TRBJ1-5 | TRBV6-1 | .